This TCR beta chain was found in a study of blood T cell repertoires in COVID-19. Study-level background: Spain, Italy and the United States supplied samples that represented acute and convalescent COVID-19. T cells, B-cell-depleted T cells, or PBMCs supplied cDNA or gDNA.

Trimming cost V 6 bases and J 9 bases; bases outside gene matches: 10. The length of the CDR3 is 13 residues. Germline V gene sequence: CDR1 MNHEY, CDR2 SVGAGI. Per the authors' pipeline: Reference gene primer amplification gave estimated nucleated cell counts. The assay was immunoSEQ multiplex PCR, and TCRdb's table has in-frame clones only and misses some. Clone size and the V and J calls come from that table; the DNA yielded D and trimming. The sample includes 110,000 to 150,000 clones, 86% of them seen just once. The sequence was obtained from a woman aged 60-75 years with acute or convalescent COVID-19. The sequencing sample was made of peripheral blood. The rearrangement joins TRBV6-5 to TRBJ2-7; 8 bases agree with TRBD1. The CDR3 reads CASSSGGEVGQYF. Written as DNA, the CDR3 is TGTGCCAGCAGCTCAGGGGGCGAGGTAGGGCAGTACTTC.